Each of the 18 T cell receptor beta chains below was sequenced from the same sample in a study of T-cell reconstitution after alpha-beta-depleted transplantation in children. TCRbeta library preparation incorporated unique molecular identifiers. TCRdb used MiXCR to reprocess the PCR reads, holding one entry per CDR3 protein. The sample has 250,000 to 300,000 distinct CDR3 sequences, over 8% seen once; the top ten hold roughly a tenth. The specimen comprised PBMCs from the stem cell graft donor, sampled from the stem cell graft. The receptor set was obtained from a human donor who donated a stem cell graft to a child with SCID.

This clonotype was found many times. The J gene is TRBJ2-3, the V gene TRBV29-1; 9 bases are shared with TRBD1. The germline V gene encodes CDR1 SQVTM and CDR2 ANQGSEA. The CDR3 extends over 15 amino acids. Trimming at V came to 2 bases and at J to 3 bases, leaving 6 bases not matched to a gene. The CDR3 nucleotides are TGCAGCGTTGAATGGACAGGGGAAGAGACAGATACGCAGTATTTT. Translating it yields CSVEWTGEETDTQYF.

This clonotype was counted only a few times. The CDR3 DNA is TGTGCCAGCAGCCGAGATACTGAAGCTTTCTTT. Translating it yields CASSRDTEAFF. The chain links TRBV3-1 to TRBJ1-1; D is undetermined. CDR3 length: 11 amino acids. V was trimmed by 4 bases and J by 5 bases, leaving 5 bases between them. Per the germline V gene, CDR1 is LGHDT and CDR2 is YNNKEL (reference sequence).

This chain connects TRBV20-1 to TRBJ1-2; D gene ambiguous. This CDR3 comprises 11 residues. From germline, CDR1 is DFQATT and CDR2 SNEGSKA (reference sequence). Deletions cut 5 bases from V and 4 bases from J, with 8 bases between. CDR3 sequence reads: CSALDGYGYTF. CDR3 DNA: TGCAGTGCTCTCGATGGCTATGGCTACACCTTC.

The chain couples TRBV24-1 to TRBJ1-5; tentatively, D is TRBD1 (6 bases). The germline V gene encodes CDR1 KGHDR and CDR2 SFDVKD. The CDR3 is 13 amino acids. V lost 4 bases and J 4 bases, leaving 7 bases between the germline ends. The CDR3 spells CATSEGGNQPQHF. DNA for the CDR3: TGTGCCACCAGTGAAGGGGGTAATCAGCCCCAGCATTTT.

This clonotype was detected only a few times. The CDR3 protein is CSGLQGLSYNEQFF. The CDR3 DNA reads TGCAGCGGCCTACAGGGGTTGTCCTACAATGAGCAGTTCTTC. The chain links TRBV29-1 to TRBJ2-1, with 7 nucleotides matching TRBD1. Trimming cost V 7 bases and J 1 base; bases outside gene matches: 7. The germline CDR1 and CDR2 sequences are SQVTM and ANQGSEA. There are 14 residues in the CDR3.

This clonotype was detected only a few times. The chain couples TRBV5-1 to TRBJ2-3; D possibly corresponds to TRBD1 (5 bases). This CDR3 has 14 amino acids. V shed 4 bases and J shed 2 bases, with 11 bases lying between them. Germline lookup yields CDR1 SGHRS and CDR2 YFSETQ. In nucleotides, the CDR3 is TGCGCCAGCAGCGTACTGACAGTCACAGATACGCAGTATTTT. This translates into CASSVLTVTDTQYF. Complete variable domain (other parts from reference TRBV5-1 and TRBJ2-3): KAGVTQTPRYLIKTRGQQVTLSCSPISGHRSVSWYQQTPGQGLQFLFEYFSETQRNKGNFPGRFSGRQFSNSRSEMNVSTLELGDSALYLCASSVLTVTDTQYFGPGTRLTVL.

This clonotype has a handful of counts. The chain couples TRBV2 to TRBJ2-7; D possibly corresponds to TRBD1 (5 bases). CDR3 length: 12 residues. Trimming removed 7 bases at V and 7 bases at J, with 14 bases between. Germline CDR1 reads SNHLY; CDR2 reads FYNNEI. Here the CDR3 DNA reads TGTGCCAGCACCGTGGCAGGGCCAGAGCAGTACTTC. Amino acids: CASTVAGPEQYF.

This clonotype has a handful of counts. In nucleotides, the CDR3 is TGTGCCAGCAGTTACTCAGGGGGAGCATTGAACACTGAAGCTTTCTTT. The encoded protein is CASSYSGGALNTEAFF. J is TRBJ1-1 and V is TRBV6-5; TRBD1 might be the D (6 bases). Germline CDR1 and CDR2: MNHEY and SVGAGI. The CDR3 has 16 amino acids. Trimming stripped 0 bases from V and 0 bases from J, with 11 bases between.

This clonotype was seen at least ten times. The rearrangement uses TRBV5-1 and TRBJ1-1; no definite D call. Deletions cut 5 bases from V and 5 bases from J, with 19 bases between. CDR1 and CDR2 from the germline V gene are SGHRS and YFSETQ. The CDR3 runs to 15 residues. The CDR3 DNA reads as TGCGCCAGCAGTGCGCAGAATAACCAATGGACTGAAGCTTTCTTT. It yields the protein CASSAQNNQWTEAFF.

This clonotype was picked up many times. The chain carries TRBV27 and TRBJ2-1; 8 bases agree with TRBD1. The CDR3 is made up of 14 amino acids. Trimming cost V 3 bases and J 7 bases; bases outside gene matches: 5. The germline CDR1 and CDR2 sequences are MNHEY and SMNVEV (reference sequence). The CDR3 here is CASSFGQGRNEQFF. CDR3 coding DNA: TGTGCCAGCAGTTTCGGACAGGGACGGAATGAGCAGTTCTTC.

With regard to this clonotype: The conserved final phenylalanine or tryptophan is absent from the CDR3, which likely points to a read error. The rearrangement joins TRBV5-1 to TRBJ2-3, with D possibly matching TRBD2 (6 bases). Germline loops: CDR1 SGHRS, CDR2 YFSETQ. Trimming took off 0 bases at V and 4 bases at J, with 15 bases between the two ends. This CDR3 comprises 16 residues. DNA of the CDR3: TGCGCCAGCAGCTTGGATCCGGGGGTAATACCAGATACGCAGTATTTA. The encoded protein is CASSLDPGVIPDTQYL.

This clonotype has a handful of counts. This chain connects TRBV2 to TRBJ1-6; D unclear. In germline, CDR1 is SNHLY, CDR2 FYNNEI. The CDR3 has 14 residues. The germline V and J ends were trimmed by 3 bases and 9 bases, with 12 bases remaining between them. The CDR3, as DNA: TGTGCCAGCAGTGAGGAGCCGATGATTTCACCCCTCCACTTT. Its protein product is CASSEEPMISPLHF.

This clonotype was seen repeatedly, ten times or more. Here the CDR3 reads CASSYMRLAGAYEQYF. As DNA, the CDR3 is TGTGCCAGCAGTTACATGCGCCTAGCGGGGGCCTACGAGCAGTACTTC. The chain employs TRBV6-2 or TRBV6-3 and TRBJ2-7, with 10 bases lining up with TRBD2. This CDR3 has 16 residues. V trimming: 2 bases; J trimming: 2 bases; junction bases outside the gene matches: 6. CDR1 and CDR2 (germline): MNHEY, SVGEGT.

On this clonotype: An end of the junction does not agree with germline; a read error may underlie this. J is TRBJ2-1 and V is TRBV15; D call uncertain. Germline CDR1 and CDR2: LNHNV and YYDKDF (reference sequence). CDR3 length equals 15 residues. CDR3 nucleotide sequence: TGTGCCACCAGCAGAGATTGGTCTATCTACAATGAGCAGTTATTC. It translates to CATSRDWSIYNEQLF.

This clonotype was seen at least ten times. The chain has TRBV20-1 and TRBJ2-1; 11 nucleotides line up with TRBD2. The CDR3 totals 15 residues. Germline assignment: CDR1 DFQATT and CDR2 SNEGSKA (reference sequence). The trim removed 1 base at V and 7 bases at J, leaving 6 bases unmatched. DNA for the CDR3: TGCAGTGCTAGAGTTATTAGCGGGGGGGATAATGAGCAGTTCTTC. Translated, it gives CSARVISGGDNEQFF.

The chain carries TRBV7-2 and TRBJ2-3, with 10 bases that match TRBD2. CDR3 length: 16 amino acids. CDR1 SGHTA and CDR2 FQGNSA come from the germline V gene. J lost 6 bases, V lost 1 base, and 7 bases had no gene match. The CDR3 loop reads CASSLVRAGGVDTQYF. The CDR3 region has the DNA TGTGCCAGCAGCTTAGTGCGAGCGGGGGGGGTTGATACGCAGTATTTT.

This sequence joins TRBV6-1 and TRBJ2-7, with a tentative D call TRBD1 (6 bases). Trimming left V 4 bases short and J 4 bases short, with 14 bases between. Per the germline V gene, CDR1 is MNHNS and CDR2 is SASEGT. The CDR3 loop spans 14 amino acids. The CDR3 spells CASSAITGSYEQYF. In DNA, the CDR3 is TGTGCCAGCAGTGCAATCACAGGGTCGTACGAGCAGTACTTC.

In this sample, this clonotype turned up a few times. This chain connects TRBV6-4 to TRBJ2-5, with D maybe TRBD2 (5 bases). CDR1 is MRHNA and CDR2 is SNTAGT in the germline V gene. The germline V and J ends were trimmed by 2 bases and 4 bases, with 11 bases remaining between them. The CDR3 length is 14 residues. This CDR3 is CASSDAGRGETQYF. As DNA, the CDR3 is TGTGCCAGCAGTGACGCGGGTCGGGGAGAGACCCAGTACTTC.